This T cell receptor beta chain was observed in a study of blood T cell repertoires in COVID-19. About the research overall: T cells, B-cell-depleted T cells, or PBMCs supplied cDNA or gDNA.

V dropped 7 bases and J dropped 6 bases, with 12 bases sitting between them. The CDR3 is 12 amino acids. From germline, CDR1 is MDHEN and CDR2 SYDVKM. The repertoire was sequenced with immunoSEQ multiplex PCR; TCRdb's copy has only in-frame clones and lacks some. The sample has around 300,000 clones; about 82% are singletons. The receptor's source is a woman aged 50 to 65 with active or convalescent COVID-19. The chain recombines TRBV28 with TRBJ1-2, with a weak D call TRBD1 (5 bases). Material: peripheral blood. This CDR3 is CASISGPHGYTF. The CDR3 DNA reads TGTGCCAGCATTTCAGGGCCCCATGGCTACACCTTC.